The 28 T cell receptor beta chains below were found in one sample sequenced in a study of cytomegalovirus exposure and HLA in healthy donors. PCR employed 60 Vbeta and 13 Jbeta primers. TCRdb's table, derived via immunoSEQ multiplex PCR, lists solely in-frame clones and lacks some. Counted here are roughly 160,000 clones, roughly three quarters occurring once; the ten biggest clones make up approximately 3.4%. Sequenced material: PBMCs. The receptors originated from a woman between 50 and 59 years old in good health and CMV-seropositive.

This clone was seen once. The chain has TRBV25-1 and TRBJ1-3, with D possibly TRBD1 on 5 matching bases. The CDR3 has 14 amino acids. From germline, CDR1 is MGHDK and CDR2 SYGVNS. The V and J ends lost 6 bases and 2 bases respectively, with 11 bases between them. The DNA of the CDR3 is TGTGCCAGCAGAGACAGAGAGGCTGGAAACACCATATATTTT. This encodes CASRDREAGNTIYF.

The chain has TRBV6-5 and TRBJ1-3, with D perhaps matching TRBD1 (6 bases). The CDR3 consists of 15 residues. V was cut by 5 bases and J by 0 bases, with 11 bases left in between. Germline V gene lookup returns CDR1 MNHEY and CDR2 SVGAGI. CDR3 nucleotides: TGTGCCAGCAGTCCCGGACAGATCTCTGGAAACACCATATATTTT. Protein: CASSPGQISGNTIYF.

V gene TRBV2 combines with J gene TRBJ1-3; 7 positions match TRBD1. Germline V gene sequence: CDR1 SNHLY, CDR2 FYNNEI. J was trimmed by 4 bases and V by 0 bases; bases with no gene match: 9. The CDR3 extends over 17 amino acids. In nucleotides, the CDR3 is TGTGCCAGCAGTGAAGCAGGAGGGGGGACAGAAGGAAACACCATATATTTT. Residues: CASSEAGGGTEGNTIYF.

V and J are TRBV2 and TRBJ2-3; 12 nucleotides agree with TRBD2. CDR3 length: 13 residues. Germline lookup yields CDR1 SNHLY and CDR2 FYNNEI. V trimming: 5 bases; J trimming: 9 bases; junction bases outside the gene matches: 3. Written as DNA, the CDR3 is TGTGCCAGCAGTCCCGGACTAGCGGGGACGCAGTATTTT. Translation gives CASSPGLAGTQYF.

This clone was seen a few times. Relative to the germline gene, one junction end is altered; a read error may explain this. The chain couples TRBV2 to TRBJ2-6, with D possibly being TRBD2 (6 bases). Germline V CDR1 and CDR2: SNHLY, FYNNEI. This CDR3 is built from 15 residues. CDR3 loop: CASYYGGSGANGLTF. The CDR3 bases are TGTGCCAGCTACTACGGGGGATCTGGGGCCAACGGCCTGACTTTC.

The J gene is TRBJ2-2, the V gene TRBV7-2, with 9 nucleotides matching TRBD2. V trimming: 2 bases; J trimming: 4 bases; junction bases outside the gene matches: 5. Germline-derived CDR1 and CDR2 are SGHTA and FQGNSA. The CDR3 loop spans 16 amino acids. CDR3 sequence: CASSLFPAGGTGELFF. The DNA of the CDR3 is TGTGCCAGCAGCTTATTTCCAGCGGGAGGCACCGGGGAGCTGTTTTTT.

V is TRBV19 and J is TRBJ1-2, with 8 bases fitting TRBD1. V shed 3 bases, J shed 8 bases, and the junction held 5 bases outside the gene matches. CDR1 and CDR2 (germline): LNHDA, SQIVND (reference sequence). The CDR3 contains 13 residues. CDR3 in DNA: TGTGCCAGTAGTATTGGACAGGGCTGGGGCTACACCTTC. It encodes CASSIGQGWGYTF.

The genes are TRBV7-9 and TRBJ1-6, with D possibly TRBD1 on 5 matching bases. Germline V gene lookup returns CDR1 SEHNR and CDR2 FQNEAQ (reference sequence). Trimming pared 5 bases from V and 6 bases from J, leaving 11 bases between. This CDR3 has 14 amino acids. CDR3 amino acids: CASSPLGLNSPLHF. In DNA, the CDR3 is TGTGCCAGCAGCCCCCTGGGACTTAATTCACCCCTCCACTTT.

The chain combines TRBV19 with TRBJ1-5; 7 bases map to TRBD1. CDR3 length: 14 residues. The germline CDR1 and CDR2 sequences are LNHDA and SQIVND (reference sequence). V trimming: 4 bases; J trimming: 11 bases; junction bases outside the gene matches: 11. CDR3 in amino acids: CASSNVGGYPTQHF. As DNA, the CDR3 is TGTGCCAGTAGTAATGTAGGGGGCTATCCTACCCAGCATTTT. The whole variable domain, filled in from reference TRBV19 and TRBJ1-5, reads DGGITQSPKYLFRKEGQNVTLSCEQNLNHDAMYWYRQDPGQGLRLIYYSQIVNDFQKGDIAEGYSVSREKKESFPLTVTSAQKNPTAFYLCASSNVGGYPTQHFGDGTRLSIL.

The chain is built from TRBV11-3 and TRBJ1-2, with D possibly TRBD1 on 6 matching bases. V dropped 3 bases and J dropped 4 bases, with 12 bases sitting between them. Looked up from germline, CDR1 is SGHNT and CDR2 is YENEEA. This CDR3 region has 14 residues. The CDR3 region has the DNA TGTGCCAGCAGCTTTGCGGACAGTCCCTATGGCTACACCTTC. This gives the protein CASSFADSPYGYTF.

The V and J genes are TRBV11-3 and TRBJ2-1; D is possibly TRBD2 (7 bases). This CDR3 region has 15 residues. Germline-derived CDR1 and CDR2 are SGHNT and YENEEA. V dropped 5 bases and J dropped 10 bases, with 21 bases sitting between them. The CDR3 reads CASSPRLGGVEEQFF. Here the CDR3 DNA reads TGTGCCAGCAGCCCCAGATTAGGGGGGGTCGAAGAGCAGTTCTTC.

This clone was recorded only once. This chain connects TRBV25-1 to TRBJ2-5; the D gene is possibly TRBD1 (6 bases). The length of the CDR3 is 13 residues. Germline CDR1 reads MGHDK; CDR2 reads SYGVNS. V lost 0 bases to trimming and J lost 5 bases, with 7 bases between them. In DNA, the CDR3 is TGTGCCAGCAGTGAATACACAGGGGAGACCCAGTACTTC. Protein sequence: CASSEYTGETQYF.

This chain links TRBV5-6 with TRBJ2-5, with TRBD2 as a possible D gene (7 bases). V lost 2 bases and J 5 bases, leaving 19 bases between the germline ends. The length of the CDR3 is 16 residues. Germline V CDR1 and CDR2: SGHDT, YYEEEE. CDR3 residues: CASSLEQGGWWETQYF. The CDR3 coding sequence is TGTGCCAGCAGCTTAGAACAGGGAGGGTGGTGGGAGACCCAGTACTTC. Full variable domain (rest looked up from reference TRBV5-6 and TRBJ2-5): DAGVTQSPTHLIKTRGQQVTLRCSPKSGHDTVSWYQQALGQGPQFIFQYYEEEERQRGNFPDRFSGHQFPNYSSELNVNALLLGDSALYLCASSLEQGGWWETQYFGPGTRLLVL.

In this sample, this clone turned up once. The chain has TRBV5-1 and TRBJ2-7, with TRBD1 identical over 7 bases. The CDR3 totals 15 residues. The V segment lost 4 bases and the J segment 0 bases; nucleotides outside the gene matches: 7. Germline V lookup: CDR1 SGHRS, CDR2 YFSETQ. DNA of the CDR3: TGCGCCAGCAGCACCGGGACAGACGCCTCCTACGAGCAGTACTTC. Translated: CASSTGTDASYEQYF.

CDR3: CASSLASGGTGVQYF. In DNA, the CDR3 is TGTGCCAGCAGCTTGGCTAGCGGGGGAACGGGGGTGCAGTATTTT. The rearrangement links TRBV5-8 to TRBJ2-3; 10 nucleotides line up with TRBD2. Germline V CDR1 and CDR2: SGHTS, YDEGEE. V shed 0 bases, J shed 11 bases, and the junction held 9 bases outside the gene matches. This CDR3 spans 15 amino acids.

The chain couples TRBV5-6 to TRBJ1-1, with 7 bases fitting TRBD1. Trimming removed 4 bases from V and 0 bases from J; junction bases left unmatched: 9. Germline V lookup: CDR1 SGHDT, CDR2 YYEEEE. The CDR3 is 16 amino acids. CDR3 residues: CASSRGTDSLNTEAFF. CDR3 sequence (DNA): TGTGCCAGCAGCCGGGGGACAGACTCCTTGAACACTGAAGCTTTCTTT.

This clone has more than one count but fewer than ten. V gene TRBV5-1 combines with J gene TRBJ1-1, with D possibly TRBD1 on 5 matching bases. Germline V lookup: CDR1 SGHRS, CDR2 YFSETQ. This CDR3 spans 15 amino acids. Between the trimmed V and J ends, which lost 1 base and 6 bases, there was a span of 16 bases. The CDR3 sequence is CASSLLGGAGAEAFF. The CDR3 bases are TGCGCCAGCAGCTTGCTGGGCGGGGCGGGGGCTGAAGCTTTCTTT.

The chain's CDR3 is CAWIMDRGLLYGYTF. In DNA, the CDR3 is TGTGCCTGGATCATGGACAGGGGGCTCCTCTATGGCTACACCTTC. The chain uses TRBV30 and TRBJ1-2; 11 bases map to TRBD1. This CDR3 spans 15 amino acids. Germline lookup yields CDR1 GTSNPN and CDR2 SVGIG (reference sequence). V trimming: 4 bases; J trimming: 4 bases; junction bases outside the gene matches: 8.

The chain couples TRBV15 to TRBJ1-6; D is ambiguous. V was pared by 1 base and J by 13 bases, with 14 bases between. This CDR3 comprises 14 residues. Germline loops: CDR1 LNHNV, CDR2 YYDKDF (reference sequence). CDR3 amino acids: CATSRVEGSPPLHF. CDR3 nucleotides: TGTGCCACCAGCAGAGTGGAGGGTTCACCTCCCCTCCACTTT.

This clone has only a few counts. The chain links TRBV5-8 to TRBJ2-3, with a possible D match to TRBD1 (6 bases). The germline V gene has CDR1 SGHTS and CDR2 YDEGEE. The V and J ends lost 0 bases and 2 bases respectively, with 16 bases between them. The CDR3 spans 17 residues. Here the CDR3 DNA reads TGTGCCAGCAGCTTGGATGGGGGCCAGGACCCCACAGATACGCAGTATTTT. Its protein is CASSLDGGQDPTDTQYF. Complete variable domain (other parts from reference TRBV5-8 and TRBJ2-3): EAGVTQSPTHLIKTRGQQATLRCSPISGHTSVYWYQQALGLGLQFLLWYDEGEERNRGNFPPRFSGRQFPNYSSELNVNALELEDSALYLCASSLDGGQDPTDTQYFGPGTRLTVL.

The chain recombines TRBV6-6 with TRBJ1-5; D gene unclear. The CDR3 is made up of 13 amino acids. Germline V gives CDR1 MNHNY, CDR2 SVGAGI (reference sequence). The ends were cut back, 4 bases at V and 7 bases at J, with 11 bases in the middle. CDR3 in DNA: TGTGCCAGCAGTTGGTCAGGCCTACAGCCCCAGCATTTT. Translating it yields CASSWSGLQPQHF.

The chain has TRBV27 and TRBJ1-2; 8 bases map to TRBD1. V dropped 5 bases and J dropped 11; count of bases not matched to a gene: 13. The germline gives CDR1 MNHEY, CDR2 SMNVEV (reference sequence). The CDR3 has 14 residues. CDR3 sequence reads: CASSKWDRSDLYTF. DNA for the CDR3: TGTGCCAGCAGTAAATGGGACAGGAGCGACTTATACACCTTC.

To note about this clone: A read error may account for a junction end that differs from germline. This rearrangement joins TRBV7-2 to TRBJ2-6, with a weak D call TRBD1 (5 bases). Germline V gene lookup returns CDR1 SGHTA and CDR2 FQGNSA. The CDR3 sequence is 16 residues long. Written as DNA, the CDR3 is TGTGCCAGCAGCCGCCGGTTGAGCTCTGGGGCCAACGGCCTGACTTTC. This encodes CASSRRLSSGANGLTF.

CDR3 amino acids: CASTWGQTYEAFF. CDR3 bases: TGTGCCAGCACCTGGGGACAGACCTATGAAGCTTTCTTT. The chain is built from TRBV5-6 and TRBJ1-1; 7 bases map to TRBD1. Trimming removed 6 bases from V and 7 bases from J; junction bases left unmatched: 9. The CDR3 spans 13 residues. Germline loops: CDR1 SGHDT, CDR2 YYEEEE. Complete variable domain (other parts from reference TRBV5-6 and TRBJ1-1): DAGVTQSPTHLIKTRGQQVTLRCSPKSGHDTVSWYQQALGQGPQFIFQYYEEEERQRGNFPDRFSGHQFPNYSSELNVNALLLGDSALYLCASTWGQTYEAFFGQGTRLTVV.

This sequence joins TRBV7-6 and TRBJ2-1; TRBD2 matches at 11 bases. Germline CDR1 SGHVS, CDR2 FNYEAQ. V lost 4 bases to trimming and J lost 0 bases; unmatched junction nucleotides: 8. The CDR3 covers 18 residues. Written as DNA, the CDR3 is TGTGCCAGCAGCTCGGGGCCTAGCGGGAGGAGCTCCTACAATGAGCAGTTCTTC. It codes for CASSSGPSGRSSYNEQFF.

Only one count was recorded for this clone. The chain combines TRBV5-8 with TRBJ1-1, with 9 bases lining up with TRBD1. CDR1 and CDR2 (germline): SGHTS, YDEGEE. After removal of 2 bases from V and 2 bases from J, the junction contained 4 bases not matched to a gene. The CDR3 sequence is 15 residues long. As DNA, the CDR3 is TGTGCCAGCAGCTTCCTGGACAGGGGAAACACTGAAGCTTTCTTT. Residues: CASSFLDRGNTEAFF.

This clone was detected once. This sequence joins TRBV6-5 and TRBJ2-4; D unclear. V shed 0 bases and J shed 0 bases, with 9 bases lying between them. This CDR3 region has 16 residues. The germline CDR1 and CDR2 sequences are MNHEY and SVGAGI. The CDR3 region is CASSYSRRLAKNIQYF. The CDR3 DNA follows: TGTGCCAGCAGTTACTCGCGGCGGCTAGCCAAAAACATTCAGTACTTC.

The V gene is TRBV5-8, the J gene TRBJ1-1; D perhaps matches TRBD1 (6 bases). Trimming removed 3 bases from V and 7 bases from J, with 13 bases in between. The CDR3 loop spans 13 amino acids. CDR1 and CDR2 (germline): SGHTS, YDEGEE. The CDR3 DNA reads as TGTGCCAGCAGCTGGGGGCAGCGGGATGAAGCTTTCTTT. Its protein is CASSWGQRDEAFF.